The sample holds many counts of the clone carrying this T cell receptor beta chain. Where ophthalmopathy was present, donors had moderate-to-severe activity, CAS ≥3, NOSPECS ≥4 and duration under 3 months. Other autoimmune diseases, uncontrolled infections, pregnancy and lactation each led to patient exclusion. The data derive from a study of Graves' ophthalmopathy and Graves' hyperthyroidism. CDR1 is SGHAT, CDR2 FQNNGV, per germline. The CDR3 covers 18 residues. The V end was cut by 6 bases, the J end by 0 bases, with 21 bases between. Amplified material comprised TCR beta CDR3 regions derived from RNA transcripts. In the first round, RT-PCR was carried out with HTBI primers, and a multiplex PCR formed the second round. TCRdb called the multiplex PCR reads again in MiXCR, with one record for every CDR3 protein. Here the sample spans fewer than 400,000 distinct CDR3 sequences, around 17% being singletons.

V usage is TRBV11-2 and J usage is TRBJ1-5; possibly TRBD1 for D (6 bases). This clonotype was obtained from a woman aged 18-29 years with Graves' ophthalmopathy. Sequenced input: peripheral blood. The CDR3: CASRPQGPVAYSNQPQHF. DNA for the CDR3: TGTGCCAGCAGGCCCCAGGGGCCCGTCGCCTATAGCAATCAGCCCCAGCATTTT. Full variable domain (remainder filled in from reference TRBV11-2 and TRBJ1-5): EAGVAQSPRYKIIEKRQSVAFWCNPISGHATLYWYQQILGQGPKLLIQFQNNGVVDDSQLPKDRFSAERLKGVDSTLKIQPAKLEDSAVYLCASRPQGPVAYSNQPQHFGDGTRLSIL.